The clone carrying this T cell receptor (beta chain) was recorded many times. Its antigen is as yet unknown. The CDR3 covers 14 residues. Germline values: CDR1 MNHEY, CDR2 SVGAGI. The V and J ends lost 2 bases and 4 bases respectively, with 9 bases between them. The data were taken from a study of metastatic and nonmetastatic thyroid tumors. On the study more broadly: Repertoires of blood and of tissue (tumor or nodule) from malignant and benign thyroid patients were compared. Notes on the study in general: Benign nodules were reported to have significantly lower TCR beta diversity than malignant thyroid tumors, in blood and tumor.

No treatment of any kind had been given to any patient before thyroid surgery. In the source study's methods: Building a distant-metastasis classifier for papillary thyroid cancer drew on CDR3 differences across clinicopathological groups. TCRdb re-processed the PCR reads through MiXCR. V and J calls and clone size were set by TCRdb, not the authors. The data hold under 20,000 clones, with around a sixth observed a single time. Sequenced material: blood. The V gene is TRBV6-5, the J gene TRBJ2-1; D may match TRBD1 or TRBD2 (5 bases each). This receptor was obtained from a male donor with papillary thyroid cancer or a benign thyroid nodule (not recorded which). Some clones in this sample may be carry-over from other donors' samples. CDR3 protein: CASSYGTQYNEQFF. CDR3 sequence (DNA): TGTGCCAGCAGTTACGGGACGCAGTACAATGAGCAGTTCTTC.